Presented here are 7 T cell receptor beta chains from one specimen sequenced in a study of T-cell reconstitution after alpha-beta-depleted transplantation in children. The antigens these receptors bind are not known. Whole-study findings and limits: It was newly produced T cells that mostly accounted for T-cell counts and diversity one year after transplant.

Unique molecular identifiers were used in preparing the TCRbeta library. TCRdb reprocessed the PCR reads with MiXCR, giving one entry per CDR3 protein. The sample has around 270,000 distinct CDR3 sequences, about 7.3% seen once. The specimen was peripheral blood, collected 360 days after TCRalphabeta/CD19-depleted stem cell transplant. These receptors all stem from a female patient aged 2-15 years who had a stem cell transplant for Fanconi anemia, so the T cells may come from the graft donor.

The sample holds many counts of this clonotype. V is TRBV29-1 and J is TRBJ2-1; D might be TRBD1 or TRBD2, each matching 6 bases. V was cut by 0 bases and J by 9 bases, with 18 bases left in between. The germline CDR1 and CDR2 sequences are SQVTM and ANQGSEA. The CDR3 spans 15 residues. The chain's CDR3 is CSVEDPGAGEIEQFF. For the CDR3, the DNA is TGCAGCGTTGAAGATCCGGGGGCTGGTGAGATTGAGCAGTTCTTC.

In this sample, this clonotype turned up many times. J is TRBJ1-4 and V is TRBV6-5, with D possibly matching TRBD1 (6 bases). Germline values: CDR1 MNHEY, CDR2 SVGAGI. V was trimmed by 2 bases and J by 7 bases, leaving 20 bases between them. The CDR3 has 17 amino acids. In nucleotides, the CDR3 is TGTGCCAGCAGTTACCAGACGGTGGGGGTCAGGGGTGAAAAACTGTTTTTT. The encoded protein is CASSYQTVGVRGEKLFF.

This clonotype was counted at least ten times. The V and J genes are TRBV3-1 and TRBJ2-5; 11 bases align to TRBD2. This CDR3 has 16 amino acids. CDR1 is LGHDT, CDR2 YNNKEL, per germline (reference sequence). The V segment lost 3 bases and the J segment 5 bases; nucleotides outside the gene matches: 8. The CDR3 reads CASSHTTSGDVETQYF. In DNA form, the CDR3 reads TGTGCCAGCAGCCACACGACTAGCGGGGACGTGGAGACCCAGTACTTC.

The rearrangement links TRBV18 to TRBJ1-6; D unresolved. Germline V gene sequence: CDR1 KGHSH, CDR2 LQKENI. CDR3 length: 15 residues. Trimming shortened V by 3 bases and J by 11 bases, and 17 bases separated the two germline ends. Written as DNA, the CDR3 is TGTGCCAGCTCACCCGACATGCCGACCCCGACACCCCTCCACTTT. It codes for CASSPDMPTPTPLHF.

The sample holds many counts of this clonotype. The chain's CDR3 is CASSQDPIIGAEAFF. The CDR3 DNA is TGTGCCAGCAGCCAAGATCCGATTATAGGTGCTGAAGCTTTCTTT. The genes are TRBV4-2 and TRBJ1-1; D unresolved. Germline CDR1 reads LGHNA; CDR2 reads YNFKEQ. Trimming removed 0 bases at V and 6 bases at J, with 14 bases between. The CDR3 loop spans 15 amino acids.

The sample holds many counts of this clonotype. V is TRBV11-2 and J is TRBJ2-5; 12 bases are a match to TRBD2. V dropped 1 base and J dropped 0; count of bases not matched to a gene: 6. The CDR3 runs 18 residues. The V gene's germline CDR1 is SGHAT and CDR2 FQNNGV. CDR3 region: CASSLVASGRVYQETQYF. The CDR3, as DNA: TGTGCCAGCAGCTTAGTAGCTAGCGGGAGGGTCTACCAAGAGACCCAGTACTTC. The whole variable domain, remainder taken from reference TRBV11-2 and TRBJ2-5, is EAGVAQSPRYKIIEKRQSVAFWCNPISGHATLYWYQQILGQGPKLLIQFQNNGVVDDSQLPKDRFSAERLKGVDSTLKIQPAKLEDSAVYLCASSLVASGRVYQETQYFGPGTRLLVL.

The table lists this clonotype with a few counts. The V gene is TRBV27, the J gene TRBJ2-7; D not certain. There are 15 residues in the CDR3. Germline CDR1 MNHEY, CDR2 SMNVEV (reference sequence). The germline V and J ends were trimmed by 6 bases and 0 bases, with 15 bases remaining between them. CDR3 amino acids: CASSPWRRPSYEQYF. CDR3 bases: TGTGCCAGCAGCCCCTGGCGAAGGCCCTCCTACGAGCAGTACTTC.